This is a list of T cell receptor beta chains from one sample in a study of T-cell memory formation after mild COVID-19. TCRdb re-called the 5' RACE reads through MiXCR, storing one row per CDR3 protein. In the table there are approximately 430,000 distinct CDR3 sequences, around a quarter of which are singletons. The sample was PBMCs or a T cell subset sorted from them (not recorded which). These receptor sequences come from an adult woman who had mild COVID-19 (a few samples of this study predate the infection). Cell type and time point are not known. The CDR3 runs from the conserved cysteine through the conserved F or W. Fields, in order: D gene, clone size, V gene, J gene, CDR3 protein, CDR3 DNA. The D gene is left open where the match is weak. Where a row states a size, it is once, few, many or the class of an expanded clone; other rows omit it.

>-|few|TRBV5-1|TRBJ2-3
CASSLERLRTDTQYF
TGCGCCAGCAGCTTGGAGCGGTTGCGCACAGATACGCAGTATTTT
>-|few|TRBV29-1|TRBJ2-4
CSVEYEAKNIQYF
TGCAGCGTTGAATATGAAGCCAAAAACATTCAGTACTTC
>TRBD2|-|TRBV15|TRBJ2-5
CATSRGLAGELETQYF
TGTGCCACCAGCCGCGGACTAGCGGGAGAGTTGGAGACCCAGTACTTC
>-|few|TRBV13|TRBJ2-1
CASSSRDLPYNEQFF
TGTGCCAGCAGCTCGCGTGATCTCCCCTACAATGAGCAGTTCTTC
>TRBD2|many|TRBV24-1|TRBJ2-7
CATRSTSGREQYF
TGTGCCACCCGCTCGACTAGCGGAAGGGAGCAGTACTTC
>-|few|TRBV20-1|TRBJ2-1
CSAAPGSSYNEQFF
TGCAGTGCTGCTCCGGGGAGCTCCTACAATGAGCAGTTCTTC
>-|few|TRBV6-5|TRBJ2-5
CASSYSGQETQYF
TGTGCCAGCAGTTACAGCGGCCAAGAGACCCAGTACTTC
>-|few|TRBV12-3/TRBV12-4|TRBJ1-1
CASSLSEGRGSEAFF
TGTGCCAGCAGTTTAAGTGAAGGCAGGGGCTCTGAAGCTTTCTTT
>-|few|TRBV7-3|TRBJ2-2
CASSSDRSTGELFF
TGTGCCAGCAGCTCCGACAGGAGCACCGGGGAGCTGTTTTTT
>TRBD2|few|TRBV7-9|TRBJ2-7
CASSLSLAGEEERYEQYF
TGTGCCAGCAGCTTATCGCTAGCGGGAGAAGAAGAACGCTACGAGCAGTACTTC
>-|-|TRBV29-1|TRBJ1-1
CSVLSPPNRSAFF
TGCAGCGTTCTATCCCCGCCAAACCGGTCTGCTTTCTTT
>-|many|TRBV5-1|TRBJ1-1
CASRISERRTEAFF
TGCGCCAGCAGGATTTCGGAACGGCGGACTGAAGCTTTCTTT
>-|few|TRBV27|TRBJ1-2
CASSPGWGYTF
TGTGCCAGCAGTCCGGGGTGGGGCTACACCTTC
>TRBD2|-|TRBV11-3|TRBJ2-1
CASSLQKPGLAGIVRGHNEQFF
TGTGCCAGCAGCTTGCAAAAACCGGGACTAGCGGGAATTGTACGAGGGCACAATGAGCAGTTCTTC
>TRBD1|-|TRBV7-8|TRBJ2-7
CASSLNRGHSREQYF
TGTGCCAGCAGCCTCAACAGGGGCCACTCTCGGGAGCAGTACTTC
>TRBD2|-|TRBV7-3|TRBJ2-6
CASSRAGGSGANVLTF
TGTGCCAGCAGCCGGGCGGGGGGCTCTGGGGCCAACGTCCTGACTTTC
>-|few|TRBV25-1|TRBJ2-5
CASSVGNRGGKTQYF
TGTGCCAGCAGTGTCGGGAATCGAGGCGGGAAGACCCAGTACTTC
>-|-|TRBV29-1|TRBJ2-7
CSVLTGHRAYEQYF
TGCAGCGTACTAACGGGCCACCGGGCCTACGAGCAGTACTTC
>TRBD2|-|TRBV5-1|TRBJ2-3
CASSLGQRGKDTQYF
TGCGCCAGCAGCTTGGGGCAGCGGGGGAAAGATACGCAGTATTTT
>-|-|TRBV18|TRBJ2-5
CASSPFRGQETQYF
TGTGCCAGCTCACCATTTAGGGGCCAAGAGACCCAGTACTTC
>-|few|TRBV6-5|TRBJ1-2
CATQRASSNYGYTF
TGTGCCACCCAAAGGGCATCCTCTAACTATGGCTACACCTTC
>-|-|TRBV12-3/TRBV12-4|TRBJ1-6
CASSSYGGSPLHF
TGTGCCAGCAGTTCATACGGGGGTTCACCCCTCCACTTT